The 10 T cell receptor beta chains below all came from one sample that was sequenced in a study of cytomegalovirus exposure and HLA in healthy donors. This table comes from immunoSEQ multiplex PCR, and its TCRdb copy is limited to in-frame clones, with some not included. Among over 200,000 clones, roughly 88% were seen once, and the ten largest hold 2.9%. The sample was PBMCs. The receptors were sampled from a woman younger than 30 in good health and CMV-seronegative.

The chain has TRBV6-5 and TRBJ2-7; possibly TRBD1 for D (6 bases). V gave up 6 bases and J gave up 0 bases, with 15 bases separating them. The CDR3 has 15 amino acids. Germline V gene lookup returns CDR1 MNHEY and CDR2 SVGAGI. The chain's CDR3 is CASRFRQDLSYEQYF. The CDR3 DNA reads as TGTGCCAGCAGATTTCGACAGGACCTCTCCTACGAGCAGTACTTC.

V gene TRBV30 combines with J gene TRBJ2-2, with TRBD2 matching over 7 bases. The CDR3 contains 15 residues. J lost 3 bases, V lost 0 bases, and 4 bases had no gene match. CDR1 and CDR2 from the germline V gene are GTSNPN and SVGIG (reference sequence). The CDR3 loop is CAWSVRERDTGELFF. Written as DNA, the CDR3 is TGTGCCTGGAGTGTGCGGGAGAGGGACACCGGGGAGCTGTTTTTT.

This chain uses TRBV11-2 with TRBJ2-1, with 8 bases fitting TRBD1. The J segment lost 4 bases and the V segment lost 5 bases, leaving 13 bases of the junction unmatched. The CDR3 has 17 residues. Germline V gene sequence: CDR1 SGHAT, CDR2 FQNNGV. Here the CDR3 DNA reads TGTGCCAGCAGCAATCGACAGGGGCCGCCCCTTTACAATGAGCAGTTCTTC. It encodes CASSNRQGPPLYNEQFF.

The CDR3 nucleotides read TGTGCCAGCAGCTCATCGGGACAGGGTGAAGCTTTCTTT. Translating gives CASSSSGQGEAFF. The V and J genes are TRBV6-5 and TRBJ1-1; 9 positions agree with TRBD1. Trimming removed 6 bases from V and 7 bases from J; junction bases left unmatched: 6. Germline values: CDR1 MNHEY, CDR2 SVGAGI. The CDR3 covers 13 residues.

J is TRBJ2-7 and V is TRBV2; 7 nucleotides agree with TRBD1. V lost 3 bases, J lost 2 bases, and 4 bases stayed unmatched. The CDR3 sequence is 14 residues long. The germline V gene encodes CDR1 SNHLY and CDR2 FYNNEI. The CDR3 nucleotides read TGTGCCAGCAGTGACCGACAGGGCCCCTACGAGCAGTACTTC. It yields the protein CASSDRQGPYEQYF.

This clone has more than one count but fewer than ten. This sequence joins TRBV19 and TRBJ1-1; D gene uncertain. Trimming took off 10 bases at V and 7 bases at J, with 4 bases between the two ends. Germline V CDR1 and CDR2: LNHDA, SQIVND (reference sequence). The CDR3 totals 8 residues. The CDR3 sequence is CATGEAFF. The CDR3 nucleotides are TGTGCCACCGGTGAAGCTTTCTTT.

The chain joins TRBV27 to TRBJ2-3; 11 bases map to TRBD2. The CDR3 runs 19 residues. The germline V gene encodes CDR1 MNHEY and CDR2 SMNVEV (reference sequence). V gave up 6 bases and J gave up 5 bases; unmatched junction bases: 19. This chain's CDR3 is CASRTSGTSGHLMGDTQYF. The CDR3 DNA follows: TGTGCCAGCAGAACCTCCGGGACTAGCGGACATCTAATGGGAGATACGCAGTATTTT.

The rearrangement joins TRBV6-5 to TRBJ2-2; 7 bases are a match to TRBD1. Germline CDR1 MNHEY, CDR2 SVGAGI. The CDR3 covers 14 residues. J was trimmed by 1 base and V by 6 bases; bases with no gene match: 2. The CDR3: CASRGQLNTGELFF. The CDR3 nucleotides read TGTGCCAGCAGGGGACAGTTGAACACCGGGGAGCTGTTTTTT.

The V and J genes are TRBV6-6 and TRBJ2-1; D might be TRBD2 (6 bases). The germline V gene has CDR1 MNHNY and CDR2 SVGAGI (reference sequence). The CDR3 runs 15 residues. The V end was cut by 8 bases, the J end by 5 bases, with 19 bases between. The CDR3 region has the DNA TGTGCCAGCTGTGTTGGTGGGACTCCCAACAATGAGCAGTTCTTC. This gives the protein CASCVGGTPNNEQFF.

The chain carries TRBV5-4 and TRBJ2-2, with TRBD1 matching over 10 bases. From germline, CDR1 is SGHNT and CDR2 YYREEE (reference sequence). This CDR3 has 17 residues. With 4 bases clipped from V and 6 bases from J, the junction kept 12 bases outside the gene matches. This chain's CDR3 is CASSPFPGQGKAGELFF. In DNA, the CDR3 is TGTGCCAGCAGCCCCTTCCCGGGACAGGGGAAAGCCGGGGAGCTGTTTTTT.